The 15 T cell receptor beta chains listed next were all sequenced from one sample in a study of metastatic and nonmetastatic thyroid tumors. Each patient went into thyroid surgery without having received any treatment. TCRdb redid the clone calls on the PCR reads using MiXCR. The repertoire holds roughly 53,000 clones, with 20% as singletons. The sequencing input was blood. Source of these receptors: a female donor with papillary thyroid cancer or a benign thyroid nodule (not recorded which). Some clones in this sample may be carry-over from other donors' samples.

Many counts were recorded for this clone. This chain joins TRBV5-5 and TRBJ1-2; unclear D gene. Germline lookup yields CDR1 SGHKS and CDR2 YYEKEE (reference sequence). The germline V and J ends were trimmed by 2 bases and 8 bases, with 16 bases remaining between them. The CDR3 runs to 14 residues. DNA of the CDR3: TGTGCCAGCAGCTTTTGGTCAGACGTGAGGGGCTACACCTTC. Translating gives CASSFWSDVRGYTF.

This clone was seen ten or more times. The chain has TRBV20-1 and TRBJ1-5; D is perhaps TRBD1 (6 bases). Germline V gives CDR1 DFQATT, CDR2 SNEGSKA (reference sequence). The V end lost 6 bases, the J end lost 3 bases, and 12 bases lay between the germline ends. There are 13 residues in the CDR3. In DNA, the CDR3 is TGCAGTGCCAGACAGGAAAACAATCAGCCCCAGCATTTT. Amino acid sequence: CSARQENNQPQHF.

This clone was detected many times. The J gene is TRBJ2-3, the V gene TRBV7-2; maybe TRBD2 (6 bases). This CDR3 spans 14 amino acids. The V gene lost 7 bases and the J gene lost 2 bases, with 13 bases spanning the gap. Looked up from germline, CDR1 is SGHTA and CDR2 is FQGNSA. This chain's CDR3 is CASTTRGLTDTQYF. CDR3 DNA: TGTGCCAGCACCACTAGGGGACTCACAGATACGCAGTATTTT.

This clone was counted at least ten times. The CDR3 bases are TGTGCCACCAGCAGAGATACGGAGCGATACGAGCAGTACTTC. The encoded protein is CATSRDTERYEQYF. The chain recombines TRBV15 with TRBJ2-7; no reliable D call. Per the germline V gene, CDR1 is LNHNV and CDR2 is YYDKDF (reference sequence). Trimming took off 0 bases at V and 4 bases at J, with 10 bases between the two ends. The CDR3 has 14 amino acids.

This chain uses TRBV6-9 with TRBJ1-1; 9 positions match TRBD1. In germline, CDR1 is MNHGY, CDR2 SVAAGI. V dropped 2 bases and J dropped 4; count of bases not matched to a gene: 2. The CDR3 loop spans 14 amino acids. The CDR3 nucleotides read TGTGCCAGCAGTTATCCGACAGGGGGCACTGAAGCTTTCTTT. Protein sequence: CASSYPTGGTEAFF.

Many counts were recorded for this clone. Other DNA sequences of this sample code for an identical CDR3. The J gene is TRBJ2-7, the V gene TRBV30; D could derive from TRBD1 or TRBD2 (6 bases each). V was pared by 3 bases and J by 7 bases, with 25 bases between. This CDR3 spans 16 amino acids. Germline CDR1 GTSNPN, CDR2 SVGIG (reference sequence). CDR3 amino acids: CAWSPRYGAEGGEQYF. Here the CDR3 DNA reads TGTGCCTGGAGCCCTCGATACGGCGCGGAAGGGGGGGAGCAGTACTTC.

This clone was observed at least ten times. This chain uses TRBV3-1 with TRBJ1-2; D remains ambiguous. V lost 1 base and J 4 bases, leaving 10 bases between the germline ends. The CDR3 spans 14 residues. Per germline, CDR1 LGHDT and CDR2 YNNKEL (reference sequence). Here the CDR3 reads CASSQAGEGYGYTF. Written as DNA, the CDR3 is TGTGCCAGCAGCCAAGCCGGGGAGGGCTATGGCTACACCTTC.

This clone was recorded at least ten times. The chain is built from TRBV28 and TRBJ1-2; 10 bases line up with TRBD1. The CDR3 runs to 14 residues. CDR1 is MDHEN, CDR2 SYDVKM, per germline. The V and J ends lost 3 bases and 6 bases, in that order; junction bases with no gene match: 4. The CDR3 region has the DNA TGTGCCAGCAGTTTCCGGACAGGGGGGGATGGCTACACCTTC. This encodes CASSFRTGGDGYTF.

This clone was found many times. The J gene is TRBJ1-1, the V gene TRBV2, with D unresolved. The CDR3 totals 12 residues. V was trimmed by 7 bases and J by 4 bases, leaving 10 bases between them. Germline CDR1 is SNHLY and CDR2 is FYNNEI. CDR3 DNA sequence: TGTGCCAGCACAAGGGAGGGCACTGAAGCTTTCTTT. Amino acids: CASTREGTEAFF.

This chain connects TRBV4-3 to TRBJ2-3; weak D call: TRBD1 (7 bases). The V gene lost 7 bases and the J gene lost 8 bases, with 13 bases spanning the gap. The CDR3 covers 12 residues. Per the germline V gene, CDR1 is LGHNA and CDR2 is YSLEER. CDR3 residues: CASKGAGSTQYF. The CDR3 DNA reads TGCGCCAGCAAGGGGGCGGGGAGTACGCAGTATTTT.

The table lists this clone with many counts. The chain couples TRBV28 to TRBJ2-1; a possible D gene is TRBD1 (6 bases). The V gene lost 10 bases and the J gene lost 4 bases, with 14 bases spanning the gap. Germline CDR1 is MDHEN and CDR2 is SYDVKM. The CDR3 spans 13 residues. The CDR3 region has the DNA TGTGCCACCACGGCGGACAGTTACAATGAGCAGTTCTTC. It translates to CATTADSYNEQFF. The variable domain in full, with the rest retrieved from reference TRBV28 and TRBJ2-1, is DVKVTQSSRYLVKRTGEKVFLECVQDMDHENMFWYRQDPGLGLRLIYFSYDVKMKEKGDIPEGYSVSREKKERFSLILESASTNQTSMYLCATTADSYNEQFFGPGTRLTVL.

A few counts support this clone. Being one base from a much bigger clone, this may be a read error. The same CDR3 also results from other DNA sequences found in this sample. The gene calls are TRBV5-1 and TRBJ1-2; a weak D match, TRBD1 (5 bases). Trimming cost V 8 bases and J 7 bases, with 18 bases left between them. The CDR3 totals 13 residues. From germline, CDR1 is SGHRS and CDR2 YFSETQ. The CDR3 protein is CASSPDSRGGYTF. The DNA for the CDR3 is TGCGCCAGTAGCCCCGACAGTCGAGGTGGCTACACCTTC.

This clone has at least ten counts. The chain joins TRBV7-8 to TRBJ2-7; D possibly corresponds to TRBD1 (6 bases). V was trimmed by 4 bases and J by 0 bases, leaving 13 bases between them. This CDR3 region has 15 residues. Germline V gene data show CDR1 as SGHVS and CDR2 as FQNEAQ. CDR3 region: CASSSGRTASYEQYF. Here the CDR3 DNA reads TGTGCCAGCAGCTCGGGGCGGACAGCCTCCTACGAGCAGTACTTC.

Details on this clone: One end of the junction fails to match germline, which may point to a read error. The V call is TRBV5-1, the J call TRBJ2-2; a possible D gene is TRBD2 (5 bases). Germline CDR1 is SGHRS and CDR2 is YFSETQ. CDR3 length equals 14 residues. CDR3 residues: CANSQDVGSGELFF. CDR3 nucleotide sequence: TGCGCCAACAGCCAGGACGTGGGGAGCGGGGAGCTGTTTTTT.

Ten or more counts support this clone. V is TRBV20-1 and J is TRBJ1-6; a weak D match, TRBD1 (6 bases). V shed 2 bases and J shed 5 bases, with 10 bases lying between them. CDR1 and CDR2 (germline): DFQATT, SNEGSKA (reference sequence). The CDR3 spans 14 residues. The CDR3 coding sequence is TGCAGTGCTAGACCCGGGACACATAATTCACCCCTCCACTTT. This sequence encodes CSARPGTHNSPLHF.